The present TCR beta chain was sequenced within a study of CD8 T cells in Susac syndrome. V lost 2 bases and J lost 6; bases outside the gene matches: 6. The CDR3 has 15 residues. Germline CDR1 and CDR2: DFQATT and SNEGSKA (reference sequence). Random hexamers were used to reverse transcribe the RNA input (roughly 0.5 to 1 ug). MiXCR was run by TCRdb on the immunoSEQ multiplex PCR reads, yielding one entry per CDR3 protein. The sample carries some 100,000 distinct CDR3 sequences, 93% recorded once. Sequencing was carried out using CD4+ T cells from PBMCs. The origin of this receptor is a human donor with multiple sclerosis. J is TRBJ1-6 and V is TRBV20-1, with TRBD1 identical over 8 bases. DNA for the CDR3: TGCAGTGCTAGACCAGGGGGCATTGGTAATTCACCCCTCCACTTT. Protein product: CSARPGGIGNSPLHF.